This entry lists 5 T cell receptor beta chains sequenced from one sample in a study of blood T cell repertoires in COVID-19. Some clones are missing from TCRdb's copy, which holds only in-frame ones; the method was immunoSEQ multiplex PCR. The sample records around 65,000 clones, approximately 91% being singletons. Material for sequencing was peripheral blood. These receptors all come from a human donor in a cohort sampled during active COVID-19.

V is TRBV19 and J is TRBJ2-4; D gene unclear. Trimming left V 3 bases short and J 5 bases short, with 8 bases between. This CDR3 is 13 amino acids long. CDR1 is LNHDA and CDR2 is SQIVND in the germline V gene (reference sequence). The CDR3 DNA follows: TGTGCCAGTAGTATTCGCCGGGAAAACATTCAGTACTTC. Its translation is CASSIRRENIQYF.

This chain links TRBV2 with TRBJ1-5; D call uncertain. The CDR3 length is 15 residues. The V gene's germline CDR1 is SNHLY and CDR2 FYNNEI. Trimming removed 6 bases at V and 2 bases at J, with 14 bases between. The CDR3 protein is CASSLTRGGNQPQHF. Written as DNA, the CDR3 is TGTGCCAGCAGCCTAACGAGAGGTGGCAATCAGCCCCAGCATTTT.

The chain joins TRBV7-2 to TRBJ2-1, with D possibly matching TRBD2 (6 bases). The CDR3 is 14 residues long. Germline V gene sequence: CDR1 SGHTA, CDR2 FQGNSA. V lost 1 base and J lost 7, with 11 bases in between. CDR3 amino acids: CASSLVRERNEQFF. CDR3 coding DNA: TGTGCCAGCAGCTTAGTCCGGGAGAGAAATGAGCAGTTCTTC.

The J gene is TRBJ1-6, the V gene TRBV20-1; D is undetermined. V lost 4 bases, J lost 10 bases, and 14 bases lay in between. CDR1 and CDR2 from the germline V gene are DFQATT and SNEGSKA (reference sequence). The CDR3 has 13 residues. CDR3 sequence reads: CSANDQYGSPLHF. The CDR3 bases are TGCAGTGCTAATGACCAATACGGGTCACCCCTCCACTTT.

This chain joins TRBV15 and TRBJ1-1, with unresolved D. The CDR3 totals 13 residues. Germline CDR1 is LNHNV and CDR2 is YYDKDF (reference sequence). V was trimmed by 3 bases and J by 7 bases, leaving 12 bases between them. CDR3 sequence (DNA): TGTGCCACCAGCAGGTTTGAACCCGGTGAAGCTTTCTTT. It codes for CATSRFEPGEAFF.